A selection of T cell receptor beta chains follows, all from one sample in a study of blood T cell repertoires in COVID-19. TCRdb's copy holds only in-frame clones and misses some; the assay was immunoSEQ multiplex PCR. The profile shows roughly 250,000 clones, around 85% of them singletons. The specimen was PBMCs or T cells enriched from blood (not recorded which). The receptors come from a woman aged 25 to 39 who had recovered from COVID-19. CDR3s include the opening cysteine and the closing phenylalanine or tryptophan. A D gene is named only where the DNA matches it firmly. Rows give clone size only sometimes, using once, few, many, or a class for an expanded clone.

TRBV6-1	NA	NA	TRBJ2-7	TGTGCCAGCAGTGAAACACTAGGGACAACGAACTACGAGCAGTACTTC	CASSETLGTTNYEQYF
TRBV25-1	NA	NA	TRBJ1-1	TGTGCCAGCATGGCGGGGAACACTGAAGCTTTCTTT	CASMAGNTEAFF
TRBV6-1	NA	NA	TRBJ2-5	TGTGCCAGCAGTGATTTATGGGGGGATTACCAAGAGACCCAGTACTTC	CASSDLWGDYQETQYF
TRBV29-1	NA	TRBD1	TRBJ1-1	TGCAGCGTTGACAGGGGGTACTTCCCTTTCTTT	CSVDRGYFPFF
TRBV29-1	NA	TRBD1	TRBJ1-2	TGCAGCGCCCTCGGCCGACAGGGGTCCTATGGCTACACCTTC	CSALGRQGSYGYTF
TRBV5-1	once	TRBD2	TRBJ2-1	TGCGCCAGCCGGGGTAGGGCCCCGGGACTAGCACCGATGGCGAAGAATGAGCAGTTCTTC	CASRGRAPGLAPMAKNEQFF
TRBV14	NA	NA	TRBJ1-1	NA	CASSFGQGSLTFF
TRBV28	NA	TRBD1	TRBJ1-3	TGTGCCAGCAGTTTAACGGACAGGATCATCTCTGGAAACACCATATATTTT	CASSLTDRIISGNTIYF
TRBV15	once	TRBD1	TRBJ1-2	TGTGCCACCAGCAGAATCCAGGGGGACTATGGCTACACCTTC	CATSRIQGDYGYTF
TRBV11-3	NA	NA	TRBJ2-1	TGTGCCAGCAGCCGCGGGGCGAGCTCCTACAATGAGCAGTTCTTC	CASSRGASSYNEQFF
TRBV5-8	NA	TRBD1	TRBJ2-3	TGTGCCAGCAGCTTCACAGGGGCCGGCACAGATACGCAGTATTTT	CASSFTGAGTDTQYF
TRBV19	NA	NA	TRBJ2-3	TGTGCCAGTAGCCGGACAGATACGCAGTATTTT	CASSRTDTQYF
TRBV5-1	few	TRBD1	TRBJ1-2	TGCGCCAGCAGCTGGGAGGGACAGGGTGGAAGTGGCTACACCTTC	CASSWEGQGGSGYTF
TRBV28	NA	NA	TRBJ2-5	TGTGCCAGCAGTTTAGCAGGGCTTAATATAGAGACCCAGTACTTC	CASSLAGLNIETQYF
TRBV5-1	NA	TRBD1	TRBJ2-7	TGCGCCAGCAGCTGGGACAGGAAAACCGCCTACGAGCAGTACTTC	CASSWDRKTAYEQYF
TRBV10-2	NA	TRBD2	TRBJ2-1	TGCGCCAGCCACACTCGATTGAGTACTAGCGGGAGGGCCAATGAGCAGTTCTTC	CASHTRLSTSGRANEQFF
TRBV27	NA	TRBD2	TRBJ2-3	TGTGCCAGCAGTCCGTTGGGAGGGGCCAACACAGATACGCAGTATTTT	CASSPLGGANTDTQYF
TRBV6-5	NA	NA	TRBJ1-4	TGTGCCAGCAGGCGGGCAGCTATTAATGAAAAACTGTTTTTT	CASRRAAINEKLFF
TRBV18	NA	NA	TRBJ1-1	TGTGCCAGCTCACCAGCACTCCTGAACACTGAAGCTTTCTTT	CASSPALLNTEAFF
TRBV6-4	NA	TRBD2	TRBJ2-3	TGTGCCAGCAGTGACTCTCCAGCGGGGCCCACAGATACGCAGTATTTT	CASSDSPAGPTDTQYF
TRBV28	NA	NA	TRBJ2-1	TGTGCCAGCAGTTTAATCGTATTCCGCTCCTACAATGAGCAGTTCTTC	CASSLIVFRSYNEQFF
TRBV6-2/TRBV6-3	NA	NA	TRBJ1-2	TGTGCCAGCAGTTACACGCAGGGCTCTACTAACTATGGCTACACCTTC	CASSYTQGSTNYGYTF
TRBV30	NA	TRBD1	TRBJ2-3	TGTGCCGGCCGACAGGGGTCCCTAGATACGCAGTATTTT	CAGRQGSLDTQYF
TRBV15	NA	NA	TRBJ1-2	TGTGCCACCAGCAGAGCAGGGGCTGGCTATGGCTACACCTTC	CATSRAGAGYGYTF
TRBV18	few	NA	TRBJ1-3	TGTGCCAGCTCACCGGACAGCTCTGGAAACACCATATATTTT	CASSPDSSGNTIYF
TRBV10-3	NA	NA	TRBJ1-2	TGTGCCATCAGTGAGGATCGGGTTTCTAACTATGGCTACACCTTC	CAISEDRVSNYGYTF
TRBV7-8	once	NA	TRBJ1-2	TGTGCCAGCACCTTACCGAGGGGGGGCAGGGACGATGGCTACACCTTC	CASTLPRGGRDDGYTF
TRBV10-1	NA	TRBD2	TRBJ2-3	TGCGCCAGCAGTGAGGCTAGCGGGAGTACAGATACGCAGTATTTT	CASSEASGSTDTQYF
TRBV28	NA	NA	TRBJ1-2	TGTGCCAGCAGTTTGGGGGGTGGGAACTATGGCTACACCTTC	CASSLGGGNYGYTF
TRBV19	NA	NA	TRBJ1-1	TGTGCCAGTAGTATCAGGCAGACAGGACTGAACACTGAAGCTTTCTTT	CASSIRQTGLNTEAFF
TRBV18	NA	NA	TRBJ1-6	TGTGCCAGCTCACCACCGAGCCGGGATAATTCACCCCTCCACTTT	CASSPPSRDNSPLHF
TRBV10-2	NA	TRBD1	TRBJ1-5	TGCGCCAGCAGGGACGATACAGGGGGCGCGAGACAGCCCCAGCATTTT	CASRDDTGGARQPQHF
TRBV7-9	NA	NA	TRBJ1-5	TGTGCCAGCAGCTCTTATAGCCAGCCCCAGCATTTT	CASSSYSQPQHF
TRBV24-1	NA	NA	TRBJ2-1	TGTGCCACCAGTGATTTGCGAGGCCGCTCCCCCAATGAGCAGTTCTTC	CATSDLRGRSPNEQFF
TRBV11-2	NA	NA	TRBJ2-3	TGTGCCAGCAGCCCCCAGCGGATCACAGATACGCAGTATTTT	CASSPQRITDTQYF
TRBV11-2	NA	NA	TRBJ1-1	TGTGCCAGCAGCTTAGGTCTACCGAACACTGAAGCTTTCTTT	CASSLGLPNTEAFF
TRBV5-6	NA	NA	TRBJ1-1	TGTGCCAGCAGCGGGGAACACAGGGCCACTGAAGCTTTCTTT	CASSGEHRATEAFF
TRBV7-6	once	TRBD2	TRBJ2-7	TGTGCCTCGGGGGCGGGAGGCTCCTACGAGCAGTACTTC	CASGAGGSYEQYF
TRBV9	NA	TRBD1	TRBJ1-1	TGTGCCAGCACGTACCACAGGGGGCCGATCGTGAACACTGAAGCTTTCTTT	CASTYHRGPIVNTEAFF
TRBV6-5	NA	NA	TRBJ2-5	TGTGCCAGCAGGCACCCAGGAACTGAGACCCAGTACTTC	CASRHPGTETQYF
TRBV18	few	NA	TRBJ1-2	TGTGCCAGCTCACGAGAGGGTGGTGGCTATGGCTACACCTTC	CASSREGGGYGYTF
TRBV14	NA	NA	TRBJ1-1	TGTGCCAGCAGCCAAGCCTGGTCGAGTAACACTGAAGCTTTCTTT	CASSQAWSSNTEAFF
TRBV19	NA	NA	TRBJ1-5	TGTGCCAGTTTGGGCAGGGACAATCAGCCCCAGCATTTT	CASLGRDNQPQHF
TRBV6-2/TRBV6-3	once	TRBD1	TRBJ1-1	TGTGCCAGCAGATACGCGGGACAGGGATATGGGAACACTGAAGCTTTCTTT	CASRYAGQGYGNTEAFF
TRBV3-1/TRBV3-2	NA	NA	TRBJ2-4	TGTGCCAGCAGCCAAATGACAGGGAGGAACATTCAGTACTTC	CASSQMTGRNIQYF
TRBV28	few	NA	TRBJ1-3	TGTGCCAGCAGTCCGACAAGTGGAAACACCATATATTTT	CASSPTSGNTIYF
TRBV6-5	NA	TRBD1	TRBJ2-7	TGTGCCAGCAGCTTCTCGGGACAGGGTACTCACGAGCAGTACTTC	CASSFSGQGTHEQYF
TRBV5-4	NA	TRBD1	TRBJ1-2	TGTGCCAGCAGCCTGGACAGGACCAAGGGGGGCTACACCTTC	CASSLDRTKGGYTF
TRBV28	NA	TRBD1	TRBJ1-5	TGTGCCAGCATGTCAAGGACAGGGATACGTCAGCCCCAGCATTTT	CASMSRTGIRQPQHF
TRBV6-5	NA	NA	TRBJ1-2	TGTGCCAGCAGCTCACCCCAGCGGGGCTACACCTTC	CASSSPQRGYTF
TRBV28	NA	TRBD1	TRBJ2-3	TGTGCCAGCAGTTTATGGCCCATGGGGGGGACAGGGGGCACAGATACGCAGTATTTT	CASSLWPMGGTGGTDTQYF
TRBV10-3	once	TRBD1	TRBJ2-2	TGTGCCATCAGTACCGGGACAGTGAACACCGGGGAGCTGTTTTTT	CAISTGTVNTGELFF
TRBV5-1	NA	NA	TRBJ1-1	TGCGCCAGCAGCTTGGGTGGTCGGACTGAAGCTTTCTTT	CASSLGGRTEAFF
TRBV9	many	TRBD1	TRBJ1-1	TGTGCCAGCAGCGAGGGGACAGGCGCGAACACTGAAGCTTTCTTT	CASSEGTGANTEAFF
TRBV6-5	NA	TRBD1	TRBJ2-2	TGTGCCGCCTCCCGGACAGGGAGTAACACCGGGGAGCTGTTTTTT	CAASRTGSNTGELFF
TRBV11-2	NA	NA	TRBJ1-2	TGTGCCAGCAGTTGGAGTTCCTATGGCTACACCTTC	CASSWSSYGYTF
TRBV28	NA	NA	TRBJ1-3	TGTGCCAGCAAGACAGCGGGAAACACCATATATTTT	CASKTAGNTIYF